This T cell receptor beta chain was documented in a study of blood T cell repertoires in COVID-19. There are 15 residues in the CDR3. CDR1 and CDR2 from the germline V gene are MNHEY and SMNVEV (reference sequence). The trim removed 6 bases at V and 2 bases at J, leaving 4 bases unmatched. Authors' processing steps: Amplified reference gene primers provided the basis for estimating nucleated cell counts. This table comes from immunoSEQ multiplex PCR, and its TCRdb copy is limited to in-frame clones, with some not included. V, J and clone size are those of that table, while D and trimming were read from the DNA. The profile shows approximately 130,000 clones, around 88% of them singletons.

Sequenced input: peripheral blood. The chain links TRBV27 to TRBJ1-5, with 10 positions matching TRBD1. This TCR was recovered from a man older than 75 with active or convalescent COVID-19. The chain's CDR3 is CASRSGTGGNQPQHF. CDR3 bases: TGTGCCAGCAGATCCGGGACAGGGGGCAATCAGCCCCAGCATTTT.